This note documents a single TCR beta chain sequence. No cognate antigen has been identified for it. No qualities accompany the bases; no much larger clone lies one base away. This specimen comes from a study of CD8+CD57+ T cells in acquired aplastic anemia (dated by TCRdb to 2016 to 2018). A note on the overall study: A mean of around 3.3 ug of DNA, ranging from roughly 0.18 to 30 ug, was extracted from sorted CD4+ and CD8+ cells. CD8+CD57+ expansion was defined as frequency above the mean frequency observed in healthy subjects. Broader findings and caveats from the paper: Around 30 CD8+ CDR3 sequences were shared between patients and controls but appeared highly expressed in patients and within their immunodominant clones. CD8+ Simpson's diversity did not differ significantly between patients and healthy controls (P=0.060).

Genomic DNA was used as template for profiling of TCR beta VDJ combinations and CDR3 sequences. TCR repertoire sequencing was run on an Illumina HiSeq 2000. The paper's processing steps were these. Repertoires were assessed using TRBV/TRBJ rearrangement plots, CDR3 size and DJ length profiles, and Simpson's diversity index. Whichever DNA sequence was most abundant in the deep sequencing data was defined as the immunodominant clone. CDR3 amino acid sequences were checked for sharing between subjects and were compared against published repertoires and the VDJdb database. TCRdb reprocessing: public reads trimmed at Q25 with fastp, clones called with MiXCR, in-frame beta chains kept. Every entry covers one CDR3 protein and lists the most common genes and DNA from its rows. The V and J calls were not made by the authors but by TCRdb's processing. The sample yields about 240,000 distinct CDR3 sequences; roughly half were counted once. Jointly, the top ten make up 6.5% to 8% of the sample.

Patients chosen for sequencing had shown expansion of CD8+CD57+ cells by flow cytometry. All patients had severe acquired aplastic anemia diagnosed by International Study of Aplastic Anemia and Agranulocytosis and Camitta criteria. No patient had received any therapy when blood was sampled. In the study, sorted CD4+ and CD8+ blood T cells from patients with severe aplastic anemia and from healthy subjects underwent deep sequencing of TCR repertoires. Patients were enrolled in the USA under clinicaltrials.gov protocols 00001620, 01623167, 00001397, 00071045, 00081523 and 00961064. Ficoll-Paque density gradient centrifugation was used to isolate peripheral blood mononuclear cells. Before DNA extraction, CD4+ and CD8+ T cells were sorted with FACS or magnetic beads. Sequenced sample: sorted CD4+, CD8+, or CD8+CD57+ T cells (not recorded which) from PBMCs. This clonotype originated in a human donor with aplastic anemia.

At the DNA level, the sequence is TGTGCCATCAGGGGGGACAGGGATACCGGGGAGCTGTTTTTT. Translation gives CAIRGDRDTGELFF. The rearranged segments are TRBV10-3 and TRBJ2-2; 9 central bases correspond to TRBD1. Germline trimming: 6 bases from V, 5 bases from J; junction bases outside gene matches: 4. CDR1 and CDR2 were assigned from the germline V gene as ENHRY and SYGVKD. The CDR3 sequence holds 14 residues, the cysteine and phenylalanine included. Only the CDR3 DNA is retained, 42 bases long and in frame from the first base.